This is a list of T cell receptor beta chains from one sample in a study of blood T cell repertoires in COVID-19. Assay: immunoSEQ multiplex PCR; the TCRdb copy retains only in-frame clones and omits some. The sample has roughly 380,000 clones; more than 65% are singletons. The sequenced sample consisted of peripheral blood. The source is a human donor with acute or convalescent COVID-19. The donor label of this sample is uncertain. Both conserved end residues are part of each CDR3. D genes are given only for firm matches. Rows may omit the clone size; those that give it use once, few, many or a size class.

>TRBJ2-7|-|-|TRBV18
TGTGCCAGCTCACAGGACAACTTGTCCTACGAGCAGTACTTC
CASSQDNLSYEQYF
>TRBJ1-2|-|TRBD1|TRBV28
TGTGCCAGCATGACAGGGGGTCACTATGGCTACACCTTC
CASMTGGHYGYTF
>TRBJ1-6|-|-|TRBV18
TGTGCCAGCTCACAAAACTTTAGACAGAATTCACCCCTCCACTTT
CASSQNFRQNSPLHF
>TRBJ2-1|few|TRBD2|TRBV7-6
TGTGCCAGCAGCTTAGTCGGGGGGACCTACAATGAGCAGTTCTTC
CASSLVGGTYNEQFF
>TRBJ1-1|-|TRBD1|TRBV27
TGTGCCAGCAGTTTTTACCCGGGACAGGAAGCTTTCTTT
CASSFYPGQEAFF
>TRBJ2-5|-|-|TRBV2
TGTGCCAGCCATAGATTTTTAGAGACCCAGTACTTC
CASHRFLETQYF
>TRBJ2-3|-|-|TRBV6-6
TGTGCCAGCAGAAGTGGGTCTAGGGGAAACACAGATACGCAGTATTTT
CASRSGSRGNTDTQYF
>TRBJ1-1|once|-|TRBV5-1
TGCGCCAGCAGCTTGGTCCCGGGTTATATGAACACTGAAGCTTTCTTT
CASSLVPGYMNTEAFF
>TRBJ1-2|-|-|TRBV27
TGTGCCAGCAGTTTTGTGGGAGGGGGTAGCTATGGCTACACCTTC
CASSFVGGGSYGYTF
>TRBJ2-6|-|-|TRBV19
TGTGCCAGTAGTATCGGCATTGCGGCCTCTGGGGCCAACGTCCTGACTTTC
CASSIGIAASGANVLTF
>TRBJ1-1|-|-|TRBV5-1
TGCGCCAGCAGCTCTCCGTGGGGGCTGAACACTGAAGCTTTCTTT
CASSSPWGLNTEAFF
>TRBJ1-6|-|TRBD1|TRBV5-4
TGTGCCAGCAGCCGCGCAACAGGGGGTAATTCACCCCTCCACTTT
CASSRATGGNSPLHF
>TRBJ1-1|-|-|TRBV5-6
TGTGCCAGCAGCTTGTTGGAGATGAACACTGAAGCTTTCTTT
CASSLLEMNTEAFF
>TRBJ1-2|-|TRBD1|TRBV28
TGTGCCAGCAAACAGGGGAGTTATGGCTACACCTTC
CASKQGSYGYTF
>TRBJ2-3|-|-|TRBV6-6
TGTGCCAGCAGTCCGAGGACTTCCACAGATACGCAGTATTTT
CASSPRTSTDTQYF
>TRBJ2-3|few|TRBD1|TRBV27
TGTGCCAGCAGTTCGGACAGGTGGAGAGGAGATACGCAGTATTTT
CASSSDRWRGDTQYF
>TRBJ1-3|-|-|TRBV19
TGTGCCAGTAGTGCGGTGAGCTCTGGAAACACCATATATTTT
CASSAVSSGNTIYF
>TRBJ2-3|-|-|TRBV7-9
TGTGCCAGCAGCTTGTCTATCACAGATACGCAGTATTTT
CASSLSITDTQYF
>TRBJ1-3|few|-|TRBV10-1
TGCGCCAGCAGTCCAGACATGATCTCTGGAAACACCATATATTTT
CASSPDMISGNTIYF
>TRBJ1-1|few|-|TRBV3-1/TRBV3-2
TGTGCCAGCAGCCAAGTTGCAGGGAACACTGAAGCTTTCTTT
CASSQVAGNTEAFF
>TRBJ1-2|-|-|TRBV18
TGTGCCAGCCTGGGGCTTGCCTATGGCTACACCTTC
CASLGLAYGYTF
>TRBJ2-1|-|TRBD2|TRBV18
TGTGCCAGCCAAAGATCGGGGGGGCGAGAGCAGTTCTTC
CASQRSGGREQFF
>TRBJ1-1|-|-|TRBV27
TGTGCCAGCAGTTTATCTGACTTAGGCACTGAAGCTTTCTTT
CASSLSDLGTEAFF
>TRBJ2-7|-|-|TRBV5-1
TGCGCCAGAAGGGGGATAGGGACACTATTATACTACGAGCAGTACTTC
CARRGIGTLLYYEQYF
>TRBJ2-3|-|TRBD2|TRBV12-3/TRBV12-4
TGTGCCAGCAGTCCTAGCGGGAGTATGGCGGATTTT
CASSPSGSMADF
>TRBJ1-2|-|-|TRBV10-3
TGTGCCATCAGTGAGACAGGACGCTATGGCTACACCTTC
CAISETGRYGYTF
>TRBJ2-3|-|-|TRBV29-1
TGCAGCGTGACCCGCGGGGGCTACACAGATACGCAGTATTTT
CSVTRGGYTDTQYF
>TRBJ2-3|few|TRBD2|TRBV9
TGTGCCAGCAGCTTTCGTACTAGCGGGGGCGCAGATACGCAGTATTTT
CASSFRTSGGADTQYF
>TRBJ1-2|-|-|TRBV5-1
TGCGCCAGCAGCTTGGCCGCAGGGTCGAGAAGTGGCTACACCTTC
CASSLAAGSRSGYTF
>TRBJ2-4|-|TRBD1|TRBV19
TGTGCCACCTCAGGGGGCAGGGTCCTCACTCAGTACTTC
CATSGGRVLTQYF
>TRBJ2-1|-|-|TRBV28
TGTGCCAGCAGACACAGACAACCCCGTGAGCAGTTCTTC
CASRHRQPREQFF
>TRBJ1-4|-|-|TRBV12-2
TGTGCAAGTCGCTTACTGGACAGGGGGGAAAAACTGTTTTTT
CASRLLDRGEKLFF
>TRBJ2-4|-|TRBD2|TRBV5-4
TGTGCCAGCAGCTTGGCTAGCGGAAACATTCAGTACTTC
CASSLASGNIQYF
>TRBJ2-1|-|TRBD2|TRBV27
TGTGCCAGCAGTCCTACATTACTAGCGGGAGCATCAAATGAGCAGTTCTTC
CASSPTLLAGASNEQFF
>TRBJ1-6|-|-|TRBV28
TGTGCCAGCAGTTTTCGGCGGGCAGGCTCCAATTCACCCCTCCACTTT
CASSFRRAGSNSPLHF
>TRBJ2-3|-|TRBD2|TRBV6-6
TGTGCCAGCAGTCCGGGACTAGCGGGAGACAGAGATACGCAGTATTTT
CASSPGLAGDRDTQYF
>TRBJ2-2|-|TRBD2|TRBV2
TGTGCCAGCAGCGGGACTAGCTTCGGGGAGCTGTTTTTT
CASSGTSFGELFF
>TRBJ1-2|-|-|TRBV29-1
TGCAGCGTTGGGGGAAGAACGGGGGTTAACTATGGCTACACCTTC
CSVGGRTGVNYGYTF
>TRBJ2-1|-|-|TRBV12-3/TRBV12-4
TGTGCCAGCCTTGTACCAGCGGGTGAGCAGTTCTTC
CASLVPAGEQFF
>TRBJ1-2|-|TRBD1|TRBV4-1
TGCGCCAGCAGCCAAGATCCCCCGGGGACAGTTTATGGCTACACCTTC
CASSQDPPGTVYGYTF
>TRBJ1-2|few|TRBD1|TRBV28
TGTGCCAGCAGCACAGGGGGAAGCTACACCTTC
CASSTGGSYTF
>TRBJ1-1|-|-|TRBV11-2
TGTGCCAGCAGCTTAGGTCGGATTATTAGGGGGGGGAACACTGAAGCTTTCTTT
CASSLGRIIRGGNTEAFF
>TRBJ1-1|-|TRBD1|TRBV5-1
TGCGCCAGCAGCTTACGACAGGGTTCGGGGGAAGCTTTCTTT
CASSLRQGSGEAFF
>TRBJ1-1|-|TRBD1|TRBV19
TGTGCCAGTAGTATCCGAAACCCGGGACAGGGAAGGGACACTGAAGCTTTCTTT
CASSIRNPGQGRDTEAFF
>TRBJ2-7|-|-|TRBV5-1
TGCGCCAGCAGCTTGGACGGTGGAATGCGGTACGAGCAGTACTTC
CASSLDGGMRYEQYF
>TRBJ1-1|-|TRBD1|TRBV18
TGTGCCACCCAGGGACAGGTCAACACTGAAGCTTTCTTT
CATQGQVNTEAFF
>TRBJ1-2|-|-|TRBV28
TGTGCCAGCAGAACCGGGACATCTAACAGTGGCTACACCTTC
CASRTGTSNSGYTF
>TRBJ2-1|-|-|TRBV5-6
TGTGCCAGCAGCTTCCTTATAGTGACAGGCCCAAGGCGGTACAATGAGCAGTTCTTC
CASSFLIVTGPRRYNEQFF